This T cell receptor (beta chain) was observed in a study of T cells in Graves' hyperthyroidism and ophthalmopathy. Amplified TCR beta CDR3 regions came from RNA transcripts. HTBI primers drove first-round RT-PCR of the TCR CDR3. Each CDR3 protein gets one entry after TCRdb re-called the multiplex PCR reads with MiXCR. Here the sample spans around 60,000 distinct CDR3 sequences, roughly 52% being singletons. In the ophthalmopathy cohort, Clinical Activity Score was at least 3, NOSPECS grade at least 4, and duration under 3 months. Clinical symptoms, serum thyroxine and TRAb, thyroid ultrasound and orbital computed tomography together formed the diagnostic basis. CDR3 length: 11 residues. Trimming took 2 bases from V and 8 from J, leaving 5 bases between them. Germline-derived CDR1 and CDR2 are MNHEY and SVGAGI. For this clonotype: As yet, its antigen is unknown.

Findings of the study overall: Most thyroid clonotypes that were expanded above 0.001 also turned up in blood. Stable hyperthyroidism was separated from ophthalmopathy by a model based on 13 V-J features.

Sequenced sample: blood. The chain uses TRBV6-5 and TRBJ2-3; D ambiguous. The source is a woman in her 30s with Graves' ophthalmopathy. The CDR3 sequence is CASSYPRTQYF. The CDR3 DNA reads TGTGCCAGCAGTTACCCACGTACGCAGTATTTT.